One and the same sample provided the 30 T cell receptor beta chains below, sequenced in a study of OX40 agonist ivuxolimab in advanced cancers. The data were produced by immunoSEQ multiplex PCR, yet TCRdb's version contains in-frame clones alone and is incomplete. The data hold around 39,000 clones, with approximately 72% observed a single time. The sequencing used CD4+ or CD8+ T cells sorted from blood, collected in a trial of the OX40 agonist ivuxolimab. These receptor sequences come from an adult with an advanced solid tumor such as melanoma, head and neck, liver or kidney cancer.

This chain uses TRBV4-1 with TRBJ2-7; D remains unclear. The V end was cut by 4 bases, the J end by 5 bases, with 12 bases between. Germline V gene data show CDR1 as MGHRA and CDR2 as YSYEKL. This CDR3 spans 13 amino acids. CDR3 amino acids: CASSPWEFDEQYF. CDR3 bases: TGCGCCAGCAGCCCCTGGGAATTCGACGAGCAGTACTTC.

The CDR3 sequence: CSVSGQDEKLFF. CDR3 bases: TGCAGCGTCTCCGGACAAGACGAAAAACTGTTTTTT. This chain uses TRBV29-1 with TRBJ1-4; the D gene is possibly TRBD1 (5 bases). Deletions cut 6 bases from V and 8 bases from J, with 13 bases between. CDR1 and CDR2 from the germline V gene are SQVTM and ANQGSEA. The CDR3 extends over 12 amino acids.

Comment on this clone: The junction does not match germline at one end; this may be a read error. This chain links TRBV7-7 with TRBJ2-1; D is perhaps TRBD2 (6 bases). This CDR3 spans 13 amino acids. The germline V gene has CDR1 SSHAT and CDR2 FNYEAQ (reference sequence). In DNA form, the CDR3 reads TGTGCTAGCAGCTTGGGACTTTACAATGAGCAGTTCTTC. Protein product: CASSLGLYNEQFF.

This rearrangement joins TRBV28 to TRBJ2-7; TRBD1 aligns across 9 bases. The CDR3 covers 15 residues. The trim removed 6 bases at V and 2 bases at J, leaving 8 bases unmatched. Germline CDR1 and CDR2: MDHEN and SYDVKM. CDR3 bases: TGTGCCAGCAGGTCTCCCGGGACAGGGACCTACGAGCAGTACTTC. Protein product: CASRSPGTGTYEQYF.

This chain joins TRBV27 and TRBJ1-4; D call uncertain. The CDR3 sequence is 13 residues long. Germline CDR1 reads MNHEY; CDR2 reads SMNVEV (reference sequence). V lost 6 bases and J 0 bases, leaving 5 bases between the germline ends. CDR3 region: CASRAATNEKLFF. As DNA, the CDR3 is TGTGCCAGCAGGGCTGCAACTAATGAAAAACTGTTTTTT.

This chain joins TRBV29-1 and TRBJ2-2; D unclear. This CDR3 has 16 residues. The germline V and J ends were trimmed by 1 base and 5 bases, with 17 bases remaining between them. Germline assignment: CDR1 SQVTM and CDR2 ANQGSEA. The CDR3 sequence is CSVEVRTKKGTGELFF. In DNA, the CDR3 is TGCAGCGTTGAAGTAAGGACCAAAAAAGGGACCGGGGAGCTGTTTTTT.

The genes are TRBV4-2 and TRBJ2-7; 7 bases are shared with TRBD2. The CDR3 spans 16 residues. The J segment lost 6 bases and the V segment lost 0 bases, leaving 11 bases of the junction unmatched. CDR1 and CDR2 (germline): LGHNA, YNFKEQ. CDR3 sequence reads: CASSQDLSGVLSEQYF. The CDR3 DNA reads TGTGCCAGCAGCCAAGACCTAAGCGGGGTCTTGAGCGAGCAGTACTTC.

The chain couples TRBV7-8 to TRBJ1-4, with 7 bases that match TRBD1. Germline V CDR1 and CDR2: SGHVS, FQNEAQ. After removal of 1 base from V and 0 bases from J, the junction contained 5 bases not matched to a gene. The CDR3 length is 17 residues. The CDR3 protein is CASSLGRQGATNEKLFF. CDR3 DNA sequence: TGTGCCAGCAGCTTAGGAAGACAGGGCGCAACTAATGAAAAACTGTTTTTT.

The rearrangement links TRBV9 to TRBJ1-6; D call uncertain. Trimming left V 4 bases short and J 4 bases short, with 9 bases between. CDR1 and CDR2 from the germline V gene are SGDLS and YYNGEE. The CDR3 sequence is 14 residues long. The CDR3 sequence is CASSRVQYNSPLHF. The DNA for the CDR3 is TGTGCCAGCAGCAGGGTACAGTATAATTCACCCCTCCACTTT.

The rearrangement joins TRBV7-3 to TRBJ2-5; 9 bases are shared with TRBD2. Germline CDR1 and CDR2: SGHTA and FQGTGA. The CDR3 contains 14 residues. Germline trimming cut 4 bases from V and 2 bases from J; bases unmatched to any gene: 2. CDR3: CASSSSGRQETQYF. In DNA form, the CDR3 reads TGTGCCAGCAGCTCGAGCGGGAGGCAAGAGACCCAGTACTTC.

V is TRBV7-4 and J is TRBJ2-5; D is uncertain. In germline, CDR1 is SGHVT, CDR2 SQSDAQ. The CDR3 runs 15 residues. Trimming took off 1 base at V and 3 bases at J, with 12 bases between the two ends. The CDR3 DNA is TGTGCCAGCAGCTTAGTGTGGAGTGGGGAAGAGACCCAGTACTTC. It yields the protein CASSLVWSGEETQYF.

This chain uses TRBV25-1 with TRBJ1-2; 9 positions agree with TRBD1. Germline V lookup: CDR1 MGHDK, CDR2 SYGVNS. The trim removed 2 bases at V and 6 bases at J, leaving 7 bases unmatched. The CDR3 totals 15 residues. Here the CDR3 DNA reads TGTGCCAGCAGTGAAGACTCCGGGACAGGGAATGGCTACACCTTC. This gives the protein CASSEDSGTGNGYTF.

This clone was observed a few times. The chain uses TRBV5-1 and TRBJ1-6, with 10 positions matching TRBD1. Losses at the gene ends were 2 bases for V and 10 bases for J; bases not matched to a gene: 3. The CDR3 has 14 amino acids. Germline CDR1 and CDR2: SGHRS and YFSETQ. The CDR3 region has the DNA TGCGCCAGCAGCTTAGGACAGGGGGAATCACCCCTCCACTTT. Protein sequence: CASSLGQGESPLHF.

This clone was detected once. One end of the junction varies from germline; a read error may be responsible. CDR3 nucleotides: TGTGCCAGCAGAGAAGGGTGGGAGCTGTTTTTT. Protein product: CASREGWELFF. This sequence joins TRBV2 and TRBJ2-2, with unresolved D. Germline loops: CDR1 SNHLY, CDR2 FYNNEI. The CDR3 is 11 residues long.

The chain combines TRBV7-8 with TRBJ2-7, with 11 bases identical to TRBD2. CDR3 size: 15 residues. Germline CDR1 SGHVS, CDR2 FQNEAQ. V trimming: 3 bases; J trimming: 2 bases; junction bases outside the gene matches: 3. The CDR3 DNA follows: TGTGCCAGCAGCTTCCTAGCGGGGGGAGCCTACGAGCAGTACTTC. It codes for CASSFLAGGAYEQYF.

The chain joins TRBV27 to TRBJ2-7; 7 positions agree with TRBD1. The V gene's germline CDR1 is MNHEY and CDR2 SMNVEV (reference sequence). The junction had 10 bases not matched to a gene; V was cut back by 4 bases and J by 4 bases. The CDR3 consists of 15 residues. CDR3 sequence (DNA): TGTGCCAGCAGTTCCACCGACAGGGTAGGTTACGAGCAGTACTTC. This sequence encodes CASSSTDRVGYEQYF.

The rearrangement links TRBV6-1 to TRBJ2-7; TRBD2 is a possible D gene (6 bases). Germline values: CDR1 MNHNS, CDR2 SASEGT. The V end was cut by 5 bases, the J end by 1 base, with 15 bases between. The CDR3 spans 15 residues. CDR3 coding DNA: TGTGCCAGCAGTCCCCCGGCGGGAAAGTCCTACGAGCAGTACTTC. It specifies CASSPPAGKSYEQYF.

The chain combines TRBV10-3 with TRBJ1-3, with D possibly TRBD1 on 5 matching bases. This CDR3 spans 17 amino acids. Germline V gene lookup returns CDR1 ENHRY and CDR2 SYGVKD. Trimming took off 3 bases at V and 0 bases at J, with 15 bases between the two ends. The CDR3: CAISDPGADLSGNTIYF. The CDR3 bases are TGTGCCATCAGTGACCCCGGGGCGGACCTCTCTGGAAACACCATATATTTT.

The chain employs TRBV7-3 and TRBJ2-1; 7 bases align to TRBD1. This CDR3 is 15 amino acids long. V trimming: 5 bases; J trimming: 1 base; junction bases outside the gene matches: 5. Germline V CDR1 and CDR2: SGHTA, FQGTGA. CDR3 region: CASSPTTGSYNEQFF. For the CDR3, the DNA is TGTGCCAGCAGCCCTACGACAGGGTCCTACAATGAGCAGTTCTTC.

The CDR3 region has the DNA TGTGCCAGCTCACCGCAGGGCCGGAACACTGAAGCTTTCTTT. Protein sequence: CASSPQGRNTEAFF. The chain couples TRBV18 to TRBJ1-1, with D possibly TRBD1 on 5 matching bases. Germline values: CDR1 KGHSH, CDR2 LQKENI. With 3 bases removed from V and 1 base from J, the gap between germline ends came to 9 bases. The CDR3 sequence is 14 residues long.

The CDR3 is CASSGLMDTDTQYF. CDR3 coding DNA: TGTGCCAGCAGTGGATTGATGGACACAGATACGCAGTATTTT. The gene calls are TRBV25-1 and TRBJ2-3; D not certain. CDR1 and CDR2 (germline): MGHDK, SYGVNS. The V and J ends lost 4 bases and 2 bases respectively, with 10 bases between them. The CDR3 covers 14 residues.

This rearrangement joins TRBV4-2 to TRBJ2-7; no reliable D call. The V end lost 5 bases, the J end lost 2 bases, and 10 bases lay between the germline ends. The CDR3 is 13 amino acids. CDR1 and CDR2 (germline): LGHNA, YNFKEQ. The CDR3 nucleotides read TGTGCCAGCAGCTTGGGTGGTCCCTACGAGCAGTACTTC. Protein sequence: CASSLGGPYEQYF.

V gene TRBV9 combines with J gene TRBJ2-6; 7 bases map to TRBD1. V dropped 3 bases and J dropped 2; count of bases not matched to a gene: 5. The germline gives CDR1 SGDLS, CDR2 YYNGEE. The CDR3 spans 16 residues. For the CDR3, the DNA is TGTGCCAGCAGCGAGACCACAGGGGCTGGGGCCAACGTCCTGACTTTC. Translation gives CASSETTGAGANVLTF.

V gene TRBV18 combines with J gene TRBJ2-1; 7 bases match TRBD1. This CDR3 contains 16 residues. The germline V gene has CDR1 KGHSH and CDR2 LQKENI. V shed 4 bases and J 0 bases; nucleotides not matched to a gene: 6. This CDR3 reads CASSHGQASSYNEQFF. The CDR3 DNA reads as TGTGCCAGCTCACACGGACAGGCGAGCTCCTACAATGAGCAGTTCTTC.

As to this clone: Because the CDR3 is missing its conserved closing phenylalanine or tryptophan, this is likely a read error. Because the CDR3's place on the DNA is in doubt, the DNA is left out and the CDR3 is given as listed by TCRdb. The rearrangement links TRBV11-1 to TRBJ1-3. Germline lookup yields CDR1 SGHAT and CDR2 FQDESV (reference sequence). The CDR3 numbers 13 amino acids, ends counted. CDR3: CASSLGGPGTSDV.

V usage is TRBV28 and J usage is TRBJ1-1, with D maybe TRBD1 (5 bases). CDR1 and CDR2 from the germline V gene are MDHEN and SYDVKM. The V end was cut by 5 bases, the J end by 1 base, with 17 bases between. The CDR3 length is 16 residues. In DNA form, the CDR3 reads TGTGCCAGCAGTCTGGGGGGGATGAGCCAGAACACTGAAGCTTTCTTT. It yields the protein CASSLGGMSQNTEAFF.

The chain recombines TRBV4-2 with TRBJ2-5, with 8 bases lining up with TRBD2. Germline V lookup: CDR1 LGHNA, CDR2 YNFKEQ. The V and J ends lost 1 base and 5 bases, in that order; junction bases with no gene match: 3. This CDR3 comprises 14 residues. The chain's CDR3 is CASSQGSGGETQYF. CDR3 DNA: TGTGCCAGCAGCCAAGGAAGCGGGGGTGAGACCCAGTACTTC.

The chain combines TRBV30 with TRBJ2-7; no firm D call. CDR1 is GTSNPN, CDR2 SVGIG, per germline (reference sequence). Trimming removed 0 bases at V and 5 bases at J, with 11 bases between. The length of the CDR3 is 13 residues. This CDR3 reads CAWSVMIRNEQYF. In DNA, the CDR3 is TGTGCCTGGAGTGTAATGATTCGAAACGAGCAGTACTTC.

A few counts support this clone. This sequence joins TRBV5-1 and TRBJ1-1, with D hard to call. The CDR3 runs 20 residues. Trimming pared 1 base from V and 2 bases from J, leaving 27 bases between. Germline V gives CDR1 SGHRS, CDR2 YFSETQ. The CDR3 region is CASSLRRRETQQSANTEAFF. The CDR3 DNA reads as TGCGCCAGCAGCTTGCGTCGACGGGAGACGCAACAATCGGCTAACACTGAAGCTTTCTTT.

The V and J genes are TRBV28 and TRBJ1-2; maybe TRBD1 (6 bases). Germline CDR1 is MDHEN and CDR2 is SYDVKM. The CDR3 covers 14 residues. Trimming removed 3 bases at V and 7 bases at J, with 15 bases between. CDR3 amino acids: CASSFPRGQGGYTF. CDR3 sequence (DNA): TGTGCCAGCAGTTTCCCCCGGGGGCAAGGTGGCTACACCTTC.